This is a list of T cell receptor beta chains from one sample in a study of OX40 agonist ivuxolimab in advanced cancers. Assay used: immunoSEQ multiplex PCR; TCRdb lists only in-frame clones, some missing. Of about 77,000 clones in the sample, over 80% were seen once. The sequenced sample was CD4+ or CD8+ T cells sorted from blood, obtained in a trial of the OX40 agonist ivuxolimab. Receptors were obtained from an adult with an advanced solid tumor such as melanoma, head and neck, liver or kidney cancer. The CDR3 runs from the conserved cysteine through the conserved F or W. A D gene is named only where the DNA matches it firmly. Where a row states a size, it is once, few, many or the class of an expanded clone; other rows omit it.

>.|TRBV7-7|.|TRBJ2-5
TGTGCTAGCAGCCCTGGGGGGGCCGGGGAGACCCAGTACTTC
CASSPGGAGETQYF
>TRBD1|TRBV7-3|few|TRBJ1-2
TGTGCCAGCAGCCCTGACAGGGGAGGAGGCTACACCTTC
CASSPDRGGGYTF
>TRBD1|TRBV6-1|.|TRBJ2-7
TGTGCCAGCAGTGGACAGGGAGCCGTCGAGCAGTACTTC
CASSGQGAVEQYF
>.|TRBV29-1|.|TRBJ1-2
TGCAGCGTTGAAGAACAGGGTACGTTAGCTGGCTACACCTTC
CSVEEQGTLAGYTF
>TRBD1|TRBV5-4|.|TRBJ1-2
TGTGCCAGCAGCAGGGAGGACAGGGAAGACTATGGCTACACCTTC
CASSREDREDYGYTF
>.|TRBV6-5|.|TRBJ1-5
TGTGCCAGCAGACCATCGGACAGCTTAAGTCATGCTTTT
CASRPSDSLSHAF
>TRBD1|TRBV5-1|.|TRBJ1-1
TGCGCCAGCATGGGACAGGGGGACACTGAAGCTTTCTTT
CASMGQGDTEAFF
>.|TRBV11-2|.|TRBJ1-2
TGTGCCAGCAGCTTGGGGACGGCTTGGAGCTATGGCTACACCTTC
CASSLGTAWSYGYTF
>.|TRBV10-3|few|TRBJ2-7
TGTGCCATCGGGCCTCTGCCAGGGTACGAGCAGTACTTC
CAIGPLPGYEQYF
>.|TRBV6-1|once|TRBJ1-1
TGTGCCAGCAGGGGGAGGCTGGGCACTGAAGCTTTCTTT
CASRGRLGTEAFF
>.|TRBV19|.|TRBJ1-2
TGTGCCAGTAGTATTTCTTCTGGTGGGGAACGGGGCTACACCTTC
CASSISSGGERGYTF
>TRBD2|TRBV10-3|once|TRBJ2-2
TGTGCCATGGGACTAGCGGGAGACACCGGGGAGCTGTTTTTT
CAMGLAGDTGELFF
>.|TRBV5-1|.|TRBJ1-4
TGCGCCAGCAGCTTGAGTCAGGGGAATGAAAAACTGTTTTTT
CASSLSQGNEKLFF
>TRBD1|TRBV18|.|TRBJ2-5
TGTGCCAGCTCTCAACGACAGGGTGAAGAGACCCAGTACTTC
CASSQRQGEETQYF
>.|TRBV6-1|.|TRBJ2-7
TGTGCCAGCAGTTTCCGACTAGGAGTTTCCTACGAGCAGTACTTC
CASSFRLGVSYEQYF
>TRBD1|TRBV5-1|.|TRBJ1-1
TGCGCCAGCAGCCTTGACAGGGGGGGCACTGAAGCTTTCTTT
CASSLDRGGTEAFF